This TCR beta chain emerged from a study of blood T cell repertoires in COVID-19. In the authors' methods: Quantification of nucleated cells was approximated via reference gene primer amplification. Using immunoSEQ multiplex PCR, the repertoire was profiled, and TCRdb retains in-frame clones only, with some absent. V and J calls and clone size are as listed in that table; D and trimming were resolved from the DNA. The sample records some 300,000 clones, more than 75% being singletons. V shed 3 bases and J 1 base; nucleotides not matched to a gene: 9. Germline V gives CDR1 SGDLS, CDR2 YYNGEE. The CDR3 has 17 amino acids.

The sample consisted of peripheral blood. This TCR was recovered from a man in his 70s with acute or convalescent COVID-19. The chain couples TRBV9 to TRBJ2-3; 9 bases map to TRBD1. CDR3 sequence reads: CASSGTGGQGGTDTQYF. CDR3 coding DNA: TGTGCCAGCAGCGGGACTGGGGGACAGGGCGGCACAGATACGCAGTATTTT.